The 16 T cell receptor beta chains below were found in one sample sequenced in a study of blood T cell repertoires in COVID-19. The table came from immunoSEQ multiplex PCR; TCRdb's copy has only in-frame clones and leaves some out. The sample yields about 300,000 clones, less than 90% seen once. The material sequenced was peripheral blood. Source of these receptors: a human donor in a cohort sampled during active COVID-19.

The chain is built from TRBV14 and TRBJ1-1, with D hard to call. There are 16 residues in the CDR3. Germline CDR1 reads SGHDN; CDR2 reads FVKESK. The V gene lost 5 bases and the J gene lost 0 bases, with 16 bases spanning the gap. Here the CDR3 reads CASSSSRWSMNTEAFF. The DNA for the CDR3 is TGTGCCAGCAGCTCATCGCGGTGGAGTATGAACACTGAAGCTTTCTTT.

CDR3 residues: CSVEIGGRSSYNEQFF. CDR3 nucleotide sequence: TGCAGCGTTGAAATAGGCGGGAGGAGCTCCTACAATGAGCAGTTCTTC. V usage is TRBV29-1 and J usage is TRBJ2-1; 8 bases align to TRBD2. The CDR3 extends over 16 amino acids. In germline, CDR1 is SQVTM, CDR2 ANQGSEA. The V gene end was trimmed by 2 bases and the J gene end by 0 bases; junction bases not matched to a gene: 6.

The V and J genes are TRBV2 and TRBJ2-6, with a tentative D call TRBD1 (5 bases). This CDR3 comprises 14 residues. Germline V gene lookup returns CDR1 SNHLY and CDR2 FYNNEI. V lost 7 bases, J lost 1 base, and 8 bases lay in between. This CDR3 reads CASTRESGANVLTF. In DNA, the CDR3 is TGTGCCAGCACCAGGGAATCTGGGGCCAACGTCCTGACTTTC. Full variable domain (missing parts from reference TRBV2 and TRBJ2-6): EPEVTQTPSHQVTQMGQEVILRCVPISNHLYFYWYRQILGQKVEFLVSFYNNEISEKSEIFDDQFSVERPDGSNFTLKIRSTKLEDSAMYFCASTRESGANVLTFGAGSRLTVL.

V gene TRBV5-6 combines with J gene TRBJ1-2, with 9 bases that match TRBD1. V was clipped by 7 bases and J by 7 bases; unmatched bases: 17. Germline values: CDR1 SGHDT, CDR2 YYEEEE. The CDR3 has 16 amino acids. The CDR3, as DNA: TGTGCCAGCCCCCCCCTTGAGGGGACAGGGTTCATTGGCTACACCTTC. This encodes CASPPLEGTGFIGYTF.

The chain couples TRBV12-3 or TRBV12-4 to TRBJ1-2; D is perhaps TRBD1 (6 bases). The CDR3 totals 13 residues. Trimming cost V 7 bases and J 4 bases, with 13 bases left between them. This CDR3 is CASTAGQFYGYTF. CDR3 nucleotide sequence: TGTGCCAGCACCGCCGGACAGTTCTATGGCTACACCTTC.

J is TRBJ2-7 and V is TRBV27; D is possibly TRBD1 (8 bases). Trimming removed 2 bases at V and 0 bases at J, with 17 bases between. From germline, CDR1 is MNHEY and CDR2 SMNVEV (reference sequence). This CDR3 contains 17 residues. CDR3 protein: CASSLGGGDRSSYEQYF. In nucleotides, the CDR3 is TGTGCCAGCAGTTTAGGTGGGGGGGACAGGAGCTCCTACGAGCAGTACTTC.

CDR3 protein: CASSPGYGTSGLDEQYF. For the CDR3, the DNA is TGTGCCAGCTCACCGGGTTACGGGACTAGCGGCCTGGACGAGCAGTACTTC. This chain connects TRBV18 to TRBJ2-7, with 11 positions matching TRBD2. The ends lost 3 bases at V and 5 bases at J; junction bases unmatched: 12. The CDR3 is 17 amino acids. Per germline, CDR1 KGHSH and CDR2 LQKENI.

The genes are TRBV11-2 and TRBJ2-6, with a weak D call TRBD1 (5 bases). The V end lost 4 bases, the J end lost 1 base, and 8 bases lay between the germline ends. The CDR3 is made up of 15 amino acids. Germline V CDR1 and CDR2: SGHAT, FQNNGV. The CDR3 nucleotides read TGTGCCAGCAGCTCGTCAGGGTCTGGGGCCAACGTCCTGACTTTC. This translates into CASSSSGSGANVLTF.

Note on this clone: A read error may produce the germline difference seen at one junction end. The gene calls are TRBV6-2 or TRBV6-3 and TRBJ2-7, with 7 bases identical to TRBD2. The CDR3 is 15 amino acids. Per germline, CDR1 MNHEY and CDR2 SVGEGT. CDR3 region: CASSDLAGSVARTNF. CDR3 coding DNA: TGTGCCAGCAGTGACTTAGCGGGCTCGGTCGCCAGAACCAATTTC.

For the CDR3, the DNA is TGCGCCAGCAGCTTGTATCGCGGCCAAGAGACCCAGTACTTC. Translation: CASSLYRGQETQYF. The genes are TRBV5-1 and TRBJ2-5; D unclear. V dropped 1 base and J dropped 1 base, with 8 bases sitting between them. The CDR3 extends over 14 amino acids. Per the germline V gene, CDR1 is SGHRS and CDR2 is YFSETQ.

This clone was recorded only once. The chain links TRBV2 to TRBJ2-7, with 7 bases aligning to TRBD1. With V trimmed by 4 bases and J by 6 bases, 6 bases remained unmatched. The CDR3 runs 13 residues. Germline CDR1 SNHLY, CDR2 FYNNEI. In DNA, the CDR3 is TGTGCCAGCAGTGCGACAGGGTTTCGCGAGCAGTACTTC. Translating it yields CASSATGFREQYF.

V usage is TRBV7-9 and J usage is TRBJ2-7; D is perhaps TRBD2 (6 bases). This CDR3 spans 13 amino acids. V dropped 1 base and J dropped 6 bases, with 10 bases sitting between them. The germline CDR1 and CDR2 sequences are SEHNR and FQNEAQ (reference sequence). The CDR3 sequence: CASSLGGLSEQYF. CDR3 DNA sequence: TGTGCCAGCAGCTTAGGGGGACTCTCCGAGCAGTACTTC.

This rearrangement joins TRBV4-2 to TRBJ2-6; D call uncertain. The CDR3 consists of 16 residues. Trimming removed 3 bases from V and 2 bases from J, with 11 bases in between. The germline V gene has CDR1 LGHNA and CDR2 YNFKEQ. In nucleotides, the CDR3 is TGTGCCAGCAGCCAGCCAGCTAGTGCTGGGGCCAACGTCCTGACTTTC. Protein: CASSQPASAGANVLTF.

The CDR3 bases are TGTGCCAGCCTAACTAGCGGGAGGACGAATGAGCAGTTCTTC. It translates to CASLTSGRTNEQFF. The chain combines TRBV28 with TRBJ2-1, with 12 bases that match TRBD2. CDR1 is MDHEN and CDR2 is SYDVKM in the germline V gene. Losses at the gene ends were 8 bases for V and 7 bases for J; bases not matched to a gene: 6. This CDR3 spans 14 amino acids.

The gene calls are TRBV6-2 or TRBV6-3 and TRBJ2-6; no clear D gene. Germline values: CDR1 MNHEY, CDR2 SVGEGT. The length of the CDR3 is 17 residues. Trimming took 2 bases from V and 2 from J, leaving 13 bases between them. Here the CDR3 DNA reads TGTGCCAGCAGTTACGCCGGGTTGTCAACTGGGGCCAACGTCCTGACTTTC. Its protein product is CASSYAGLSTGANVLTF.

The rearrangement joins TRBV9 to TRBJ2-7, with D maybe TRBD2 (7 bases). Trimming removed 0 bases at V and 7 bases at J, with 23 bases between. CDR3 length: 17 amino acids. The germline gives CDR1 SGDLS, CDR2 YYNGEE. The CDR3 sequence: CASSVESSPEGGGEQYF. CDR3 DNA: TGTGCCAGCAGCGTAGAATCCTCCCCGGAGGGGGGGGGAGAGCAGTACTTC.